The 3 T cell receptor beta chains presented below share a single source sample, sequenced in a study of T cells in Graves' hyperthyroidism and ophthalmopathy (dated by TCRdb to between 2017 and 2020). Preparation of the library involved multiplex PCR. Sequenced using an Illumina HiSeq 2000. The TCR beta CDR3 regions were amplified from the RNA transcripts. A first-round RT-PCR of the TCR CDR3 used the HTBI primer set with the Qiagen OneStep RT-PCR kit. Clones were called with MiXCR by TCRdb after fastp trimmed the public reads at Q25, and only in-frame beta chains were retained. For every CDR3 protein sequence, its rows merge into one entry that carries the most common genes and DNA. The sample records 37,000 or so distinct CDR3 sequences, around 53% of which are singletons. The ten largest clones add up to roughly 15% of the sample. The sample comprised blood. The receptors here all came from a man aged 40-55 years with Graves' ophthalmopathy.

This clonotype has at least ten counts. The rearrangement joins TRBV28 to TRBJ1-5; D gene unclear. V lost 3 bases and J lost 1, with 7 bases in between. CDR1 and CDR2 (germline): MDHEN, SYDVKM. This CDR3 contains 14 residues. The CDR3 sequence is CASSFLASNQPQHF. CDR3 DNA sequence: TGTGCCAGCAGTTTTCTGGCAAGCAATCAGCCCCAGCATTTT.

This clonotype is medium-sized by share. The chain joins TRBV20-1 to TRBJ1-1; D gene uncertain. Trimming removed 2 bases from V and 11 bases from J, with 15 bases in between. From germline, CDR1 is DFQATT and CDR2 SNEGSKA (reference sequence). This CDR3 comprises 12 residues. The CDR3 loop is CSARNAGLQAFF. CDR3 nucleotides: TGCAGTGCTAGAAACGCAGGCTTGCAGGCTTTCTTT.

The chain joins TRBV7-2 to TRBJ2-7; 10 nucleotides line up with TRBD2. The trim removed 3 bases at V and 4 bases at J, leaving 6 bases unmatched. CDR3 length: 15 amino acids. Germline V gene sequence: CDR1 SGHTA, CDR2 FQGNSA. The DNA of the CDR3 is TGTGCCAGCAGCTTCCCTAGCGGGGGATTTTACGAGCAGTACTTC. Translating gives CASSFPSGGFYEQYF.